These 24 T cell receptor beta chains originate from one sample sequenced in a study of T-cell memory formation after mild COVID-19. TCRdb itself ran the 5' RACE reads through MiXCR, one entry per CDR3 protein. Altogether fewer than 250,000 distinct CDR3 sequences are present, around 30% being singletons, with the ten largest covering 9.5% to 12%. Sequenced material: PBMCs or a T cell subset sorted from them (not recorded which). These receptors all stem from an adult woman who had mild COVID-19 (a few samples of this study predate the infection). Cell type and time point are not known.

This chain links TRBV5-1 with TRBJ2-7; 10 nucleotides match TRBD2. From germline, CDR1 is SGHRS and CDR2 YFSETQ. The CDR3 runs to 15 residues. The junction had 6 bases not matched to a gene; V was cut back by 0 bases and J by 6 bases. The CDR3 region is CASSLEQRGGSEQYF. The CDR3 DNA follows: TGCGCCAGCAGCTTGGAACAGCGGGGGGGCAGCGAGCAGTACTTC.

The V call is TRBV20-1, the J call TRBJ2-1; 14 positions match TRBD2. The CDR3 runs to 16 residues. V gave up 5 bases and J gave up 7 bases; unmatched junction bases: 10. Germline V gene data show CDR1 as DFQATT and CDR2 as SNEGSKA (reference sequence). For the CDR3, the DNA is TGCAGTGCTGGACAAAGGGGGACTAGCGGGAGTAATGAGCAGTTCTTC. This gives the protein CSAGQRGTSGSNEQFF.

This chain uses TRBV4-2 with TRBJ2-7, with 10 bases fitting TRBD2. This CDR3 has 15 residues. V was clipped by 3 bases and J by 2 bases; unmatched bases: 4. The germline V gene has CDR1 LGHNA and CDR2 YNFKEQ. CDR3 sequence (DNA): TGTGCCAGCAGCCAGAGAGCGGGAGGGCCCTACGAGCAGTACTTC. It translates to CASSQRAGGPYEQYF.

The chain employs TRBV28 and TRBJ2-5; D could derive from TRBD1 or TRBD2 (5 bases each). The CDR3 loop spans 13 amino acids. Germline CDR1 is MDHEN and CDR2 is SYDVKM. Trimming pared 2 bases from V and 9 bases from J, leaving 13 bases between. The CDR3 sequence: CASSLAGDGAQYF. The CDR3 nucleotides are TGTGCCAGCAGTTTAGCCGGGGACGGAGCCCAGTACTTC.

This clonotype was counted ten times or more. The V gene is TRBV24-1, the J gene TRBJ2-4; D is uncertain. Germline assignment: CDR1 KGHDR and CDR2 SFDVKD. This CDR3 is built from 14 residues. V gave up 3 bases and J gave up 8 bases, with 13 bases separating them. CDR3 residues: CATSDDEWTDIQYF. The CDR3 region has the DNA TGTGCCACCAGTGATGACGAGTGGACGGACATTCAGTACTTC.

The chain has TRBV4-1 and TRBJ1-1; D gene ambiguous. V lost 0 bases and J lost 1, with 6 bases in between. The CDR3 totals 14 residues. Germline V gene sequence: CDR1 MGHRA, CDR2 YSYEKL. The chain's CDR3 is CASSQDTPNTEAFF. CDR3 nucleotides: TGCGCCAGCAGCCAAGATACTCCGAACACTGAAGCTTTCTTT.

This sequence joins TRBV11-3 and TRBJ2-5, with D possibly matching TRBD2 (6 bases). V was trimmed by 5 bases and J by 2 bases, leaving 12 bases between them. Germline V gene lookup returns CDR1 SGHNT and CDR2 YENEEA. The CDR3 spans 14 residues. The CDR3, as DNA: TGTGCCAGCAGCCGCCTAGCGCTTCAAGAGACCCAGTACTTC. Translation gives CASSRLALQETQYF.

This clonotype was detected a few times. This sequence joins TRBV12-3 or TRBV12-4 and TRBJ2-7; 8 bases line up with TRBD2. The length of the CDR3 is 15 residues. Trimming at V came to 4 bases and at J to 0 bases, leaving 5 bases not matched to a gene. The CDR3 nucleotides read TGTGCCAGCAGTTCCTTCGGGGGGGTCTCCTACGAGCAGTACTTC. Protein sequence: CASSSFGGVSYEQYF.

This clonotype came up a few times. The chain combines TRBV4-1 with TRBJ1-1; D gene unclear. CDR3 length: 15 amino acids. V was shortened by 0 bases and J by 4 bases, with 12 bases between the two germline ends. Germline CDR1 is MGHRA and CDR2 is YSYEKL. DNA of the CDR3: TGCGCCAGCAGCCAAGATAACGGATCTGGCACTGAAGCTTTCTTT. It encodes CASSQDNGSGTEAFF.

This clonotype has a count of ten or more. The chain employs TRBV6-5 and TRBJ1-5; weak D call: TRBD1 (5 bases). The germline CDR1 and CDR2 sequences are MNHEY and SVGAGI. Trimming pared 4 bases from V and 1 base from J, leaving 11 bases between. The CDR3 spans 15 residues. DNA of the CDR3: TGTGCCAGCAGTTTCCGGGGGGAGAGCAATCAGCCCCAGCATTTT. Translating it yields CASSFRGESNQPQHF.

The chain combines TRBV6-5 with TRBJ2-7; 9 bases fit TRBD1. J gave up 3 bases and V 1 base, and 4 bases lay outside the gene matches. CDR1 and CDR2 (germline): MNHEY, SVGAGI. The CDR3 is made up of 15 amino acids. The CDR3 DNA is TGTGCCAGCAGTTACTGGGACAGGGAATTCTACGAGCAGTACTTC. Its protein product is CASSYWDREFYEQYF.

V gene TRBV7-3 combines with J gene TRBJ1-1, with D maybe TRBD1 (5 bases). This CDR3 contains 15 residues. Between the trimmed V and J ends, which lost 4 bases and 3 bases, there was a span of 15 bases. Germline-derived CDR1 and CDR2 are SGHTA and FQGTGA. CDR3 coding DNA: TGTGCCAGCAGCTCAGACCCCGGGGGTGACACTGAAGCTTTCTTT. Protein sequence: CASSSDPGGDTEAFF. Drawing the rest from reference TRBV7-3 and TRBJ1-1, the complete variable domain is GAGVSQTPSNKVTEKGKYVELRCDPISGHTALYWYRQSLGQGPEFLIYFQGTGAADDSGLPNDRFFAVRPEGSVSTLKIQRTERGDSAVYLCASSSDPGGDTEAFFGQGTRLTVV.

In this sample, this clonotype turned up a few times. A much more abundant neighbour one base away suggests this may be a read error. The chain couples TRBV9 to TRBJ2-3; D ambiguous. V lost 3 bases, J lost 0 bases, and 11 bases lay in between. Germline loops: CDR1 SGDLS, CDR2 YYNGEE. The CDR3 contains 15 residues. CDR3 amino acids: CASSARTASTDTQYF. The DNA for the CDR3 is TGTGCCAGCAGCGCCCGGACGGCTAGCACAGATACGCAGTATTTT. Together with reference TRBV9 and TRBJ2-3, the CDR3 gives the full variable domain: DSGVTQTPKHLITATGQRVTLRCSPRSGDLSVYWYQQSLDQGLQFLIQYYNGEERAKGNILERFSAQQFPDLHSELNLSSLELGDSALYFCASSARTASTDTQYFGPGTRLTVL.

This clonotype was detected a few times. The rearrangement uses TRBV12-3 or TRBV12-4 and TRBJ1-1; the D is unclear. CDR3 length: 14 amino acids. The germline V and J ends were trimmed by 10 bases and 1 base, with 16 bases remaining between them. CDR3 sequence (DNA): TGTGCCATCATTAAAGGAGCGCCGAACACTGAAGCTTTCTTT. This codes for CAIIKGAPNTEAFF.

The V gene is TRBV5-1, the J gene TRBJ2-1; no definite D call. Trimming stripped 0 bases from V and 0 bases from J, with 10 bases between. Germline CDR1 is SGHRS and CDR2 is YFSETQ. This CDR3 has 16 residues. In nucleotides, the CDR3 is TGCGCCAGCAGCTTGGAAGGGCCTCTCTCCTACAATGAGCAGTTCTTC. Translating it yields CASSLEGPLSYNEQFF.

This clonotype was counted a few times. This rearrangement joins TRBV11-2 to TRBJ2-5; tentative D call: TRBD1 (5 bases). Per the germline V gene, CDR1 is SGHAT and CDR2 is FQNNGV. The CDR3 covers 16 residues. The ends were cut back, 1 base at V and 4 bases at J, with 16 bases in the middle. CDR3 DNA: TGTGCCAGCAGCTTAGGTGTCCGAGGAAGGGGAGAGACCCAGTACTTC. It codes for CASSLGVRGRGETQYF.

V gene TRBV5-6 combines with J gene TRBJ2-2, with D possibly matching TRBD1 (6 bases). This CDR3 comprises 15 residues. Germline CDR1 SGHDT, CDR2 YYEEEE. V dropped 4 bases and J dropped 5 bases, with 15 bases sitting between them. CDR3 nucleotide sequence: TGTGCCAGCAGCGGAGGACAGATCTTGACCGGGGAGCTGTTTTTT. As protein: CASSGGQILTGELFF.

The table lists this clonotype with a few counts. This rearrangement joins TRBV20-1 to TRBJ2-2; 10 bases are shared with TRBD2. Trimming at V came to 5 bases and at J to 7 bases, leaving 7 bases not matched to a gene. Germline CDR1 is DFQATT and CDR2 is SNEGSKA (reference sequence). The CDR3 extends over 14 amino acids. Here the CDR3 reads CSAVTSGKIGELFF. CDR3 coding DNA: TGCAGTGCTGTTACTAGCGGGAAGATCGGGGAGCTGTTTTTT.

The CDR3 loop is CASSLWRGVYNEQFF. The DNA of the CDR3 is TGTGCCAGCAGCTTGTGGCGGGGGGTTTACAATGAGCAGTTCTTC. The chain couples TRBV5-6 to TRBJ2-1; 8 bases agree with TRBD2. J was trimmed by 4 bases and V by 1 base; bases with no gene match: 4. Germline V gene lookup returns CDR1 SGHDT and CDR2 YYEEEE. The CDR3 spans 15 residues.

The chain links TRBV14 to TRBJ2-5; 7 nucleotides align to TRBD2. Germline V lookup: CDR1 SGHDN, CDR2 FVKESK. V shed 2 bases, J shed 4 bases, and the junction held 13 bases outside the gene matches. This CDR3 contains 17 residues. Here the CDR3 reads CASSQIDGRRGGETQYF. The CDR3 DNA is TGTGCCAGCAGCCAAATCGACGGGAGGAGGGGTGGAGAGACCCAGTACTTC.

The V call is TRBV14, the J call TRBJ2-1; TRBD1 matches 8 bases. From germline, CDR1 is SGHDN and CDR2 FVKESK. Unmatched junction bases numbered 11, after V lost 6 bases and J lost 7 bases. The CDR3 is 15 amino acids. The CDR3: CASSRDRRRGNEQFF. CDR3 coding DNA: TGTGCCAGCAGTCGGGACAGGCGACGGGGGAATGAGCAGTTCTTC.

This rearrangement joins TRBV18 to TRBJ2-7, with a tentative D call TRBD1 (6 bases). Germline CDR1 KGHSH, CDR2 LQKENI. Trimming took 6 bases from V and 2 from J, leaving 14 bases between them. This CDR3 contains 14 residues. CDR3 amino acids: CASSSWTDPYEQYF. The CDR3 DNA reads TGTGCCAGCTCCTCCTGGACAGACCCCTACGAGCAGTACTTC.

Many counts were recorded for this clonotype. In DNA form, the CDR3 reads TGTGCCAGCAGCTTCAGGTTTGGCACCGGGGAGCTGTTTTTT. As protein: CASSFRFGTGELFF. J is TRBJ2-2 and V is TRBV7-8, with D uncertain. The V gene's germline CDR1 is SGHVS and CDR2 FQNEAQ. The V gene lost 3 bases and the J gene lost 4 bases, with 9 bases spanning the gap. CDR3 length equals 14 residues.

The rearrangement uses TRBV30 and TRBJ1-1; D is unresolved. The germline V gene has CDR1 GTSNPN and CDR2 SVGIG (reference sequence). Trimming shortened V by 0 bases and J by 9 bases, and 11 bases separated the two germline ends. The CDR3 is 12 amino acids. As DNA, the CDR3 is TGTGCCTGGAGTGTACTAGGGTGGAAAGCTTTCTTT. Translated: CAWSVLGWKAFF.